Below, one T cell receptor beta chain is given with its context. The data belong to a study of T cell changes during pregnancy in multiple sclerosis. The germline gives CDR1 MRHNA, CDR2 SNTAGT. This CDR3 region has 17 residues. Trimming pared 6 bases from V and 3 bases from J, leaving 20 bases between. Here immunoSEQ multiplex PCR was the method, and the copy in TCRdb shows in-frame clones only, minus some. This sample has 28,000 or so clones; roughly nine tenths occur once, and the top ten carry roughly 0.79%. Sample: CD4+ T cells from peripheral blood mononuclear cells, taken in the second trimester of pregnancy. V is TRBV6-4 and J is TRBJ2-2; TRBD1 is a possible D gene (6 bases). This sequence originates from a female donor with multiple sclerosis, enrolled in a pregnancy study. The CDR3 reads CASSPWNREAYTGELFF. CDR3 bases: TGTGCCAGCAGCCCCTGGAACAGGGAAGCGTACACCGGGGAGCTGTTTTTT.